This TCR beta chain appears in the sequencing data of a study of blood T cell repertoires in COVID-19. For the study at large: Sources were T cells, B-cell-depleted T cells, or PBMCs; the material itself was cDNA or gDNA.

Germline V gene data show CDR1 as LGHNT and CDR2 as FRNRAP. This CDR3 contains 14 residues. Trimming left V 4 bases short and J 2 bases short, with 9 bases between. Patients in Seattle were enrolled during active infection, then followed longitudinally. Authors' methods: Amplification from reference gene primers served as the basis for estimated nucleated cell counts. Clones were sequenced by immunoSEQ multiplex PCR, and TCRdb holds only the in-frame ones, with some missing. The V and J calls and the clone size are those of that table, but D and trimming were determined from the DNA. The sample shows more than 150,000 clones, roughly 81% of them seen only once.

The clonotype originates from a woman of 80 years or more with COVID-19, enrolled during active disease. Sequenced material: peripheral blood. The chain links TRBV12-5 to TRBJ1-3; D perhaps matches TRBD1 (6 bases). This CDR3 reads CASGSGVAGNTIYF. CDR3 coding DNA: TGTGCTAGTGGTTCAGGGGTGGCTGGAAACACCATATATTTT. The variable domain in full, completed from reference TRBV12-5 and TRBJ1-3, reads DARVTQTPRHKVTEMGQEVTMRCQPILGHNTVFWYRQTMMQGLELLAYFRNRAPLDDSGMPKDRFSAEMPDATLATLKIQPSEPRDSAVYFCASGSGVAGNTIYFGEGSWLTVV.